This T cell receptor beta chain was found in a study of cytomegalovirus exposure and HLA in healthy donors. This CDR3 spans 16 amino acids. The germline gives CDR1 LNHNV, CDR2 YYDKDF (reference sequence). Trimming removed 5 bases at V and 9 bases at J, with 23 bases between. This PCR relied on a set of 60 Vbeta primers and 13 Jbeta primers. Assay used: immunoSEQ multiplex PCR; TCRdb lists only in-frame clones, some missing. Of about 220,000 clones listed, 82% are singletons. This clonotype was sampled from a woman in her thirties or forties in good health and CMV-seropositive. The sample taken for sequencing was PBMCs. This chain joins TRBV15 and TRBJ2-1, with D maybe TRBD2 (6 bases). The CDR3 DNA is TGTGCCACCAGCGGACGCGAAGCGGGCCGGGTTCTTGAGCAGTTCTTC. Residues: CATSGREAGRVLEQFF. Using reference TRBV15 and TRBJ2-1 for the parts outside the CDR3, the full variable domain is DAMVIQNPRYQVTQFGKPVTLSCSQTLNHNVMYWYQQKSSQAPKLLFHYYDKDFNNEADTPDNFQSRRPNTSFCFLDIRSPGLGDTAMYLCATSGREAGRVLEQFFGPGTRLTVL.